This T cell receptor (beta chain) was documented in a study of blood T cell repertoires in COVID-19. Study-level background: Sites across the United States, Italy and Spain contributed samples from acute and convalescent COVID-19. PBMCs, B-cell-depleted T cells, or T cells provided the cDNA or gDNA that made up the material.

Generated by immunoSEQ multiplex PCR, the TCRdb table keeps only in-frame clones and is missing some. The sample shows about 180,000 clones, about 78% of them seen only once. The J segment lost 7 bases and the V segment lost 4 bases, leaving 8 bases of the junction unmatched. Germline CDR1 SGHAT, CDR2 FQNNGV. This CDR3 is built from 14 residues. Donors in Cohort 3 counted as recovered after two negative PCRs, clearance, or symptom resolution. Sequenced input: PBMCs or T cells enriched from blood (not recorded which). This receptor was taken from a woman between 50 and 59 years old who had recovered from COVID-19. The chain uses TRBV11-2 and TRBJ2-5; 8 nucleotides agree with TRBD1. The CDR3 DNA reads as TGTGCCAGCAGCTCAGGACAGGGAGGTGGGACCCAGTACTTC. It yields the protein CASSSGQGGGTQYF.